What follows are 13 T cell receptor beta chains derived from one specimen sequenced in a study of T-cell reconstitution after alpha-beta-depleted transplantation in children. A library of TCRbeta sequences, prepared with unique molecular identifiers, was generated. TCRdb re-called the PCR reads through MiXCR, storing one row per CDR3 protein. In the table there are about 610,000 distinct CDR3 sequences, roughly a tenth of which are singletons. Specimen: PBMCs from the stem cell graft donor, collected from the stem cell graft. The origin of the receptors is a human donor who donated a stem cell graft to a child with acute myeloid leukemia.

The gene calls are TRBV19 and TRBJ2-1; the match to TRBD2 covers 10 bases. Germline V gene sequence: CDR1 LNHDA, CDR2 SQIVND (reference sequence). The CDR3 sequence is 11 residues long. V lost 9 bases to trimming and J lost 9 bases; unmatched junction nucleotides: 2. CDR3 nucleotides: TGTGCCAGGGGGACTAGCGTTGAGCAGTTCTTC. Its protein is CARGTSVEQFF.

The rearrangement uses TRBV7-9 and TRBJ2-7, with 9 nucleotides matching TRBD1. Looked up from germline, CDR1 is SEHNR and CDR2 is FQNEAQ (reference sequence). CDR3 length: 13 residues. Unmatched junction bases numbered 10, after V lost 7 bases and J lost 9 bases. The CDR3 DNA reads TGTGCCAGCAACTCCGGGACAGGGTCCCGGCAGTACTTC. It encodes CASNSGTGSRQYF.

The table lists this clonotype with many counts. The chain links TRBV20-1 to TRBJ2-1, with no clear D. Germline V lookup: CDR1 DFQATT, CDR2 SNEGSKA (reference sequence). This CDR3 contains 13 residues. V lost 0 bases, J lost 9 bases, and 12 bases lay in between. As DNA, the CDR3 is TGCAGTGCTAGAGATGGATGGGCCGGTGAGCAGTTCTTC. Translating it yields CSARDGWAGEQFF.

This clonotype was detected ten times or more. In DNA form, the CDR3 reads TGTGCCAGCAGCCCGGGGGCGGGAGGTTACGAGCAGTACTTC. Translated: CASSPGAGGYEQYF. The rearrangement uses TRBV7-6 and TRBJ2-7, with 8 nucleotides matching TRBD2. This CDR3 region has 14 residues. CDR1 is SGHVS, CDR2 FNYEAQ, per germline. V shed 5 bases and J 4 bases; nucleotides not matched to a gene: 7.

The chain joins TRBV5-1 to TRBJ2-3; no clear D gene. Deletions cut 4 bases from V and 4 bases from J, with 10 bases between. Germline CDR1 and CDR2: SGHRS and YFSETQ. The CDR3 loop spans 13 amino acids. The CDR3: CASSPPPADTQYF. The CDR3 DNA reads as TGCGCCAGCAGCCCACCCCCCGCAGATACGCAGTATTTT.

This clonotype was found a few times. The CDR3 is CASSQRTQVYGYTF. The CDR3 nucleotides are TGTGCCAGCAGCCAGAGGACACAAGTTTATGGCTACACCTTC. V usage is TRBV28 and J usage is TRBJ1-2; D perhaps matches TRBD1 (5 bases). The germline V gene has CDR1 MDHEN and CDR2 SYDVKM. The CDR3 totals 14 residues. V lost 6 bases to trimming and J lost 5 bases, with 16 bases between them.

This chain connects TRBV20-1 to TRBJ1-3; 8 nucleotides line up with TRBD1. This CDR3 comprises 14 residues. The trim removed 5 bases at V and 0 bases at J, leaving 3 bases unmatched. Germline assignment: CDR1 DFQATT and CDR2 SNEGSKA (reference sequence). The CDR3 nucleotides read TGCAGTGCTCCGGACAGGGTCTCTGGAAACACCATATATTTT. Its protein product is CSAPDRVSGNTIYF.

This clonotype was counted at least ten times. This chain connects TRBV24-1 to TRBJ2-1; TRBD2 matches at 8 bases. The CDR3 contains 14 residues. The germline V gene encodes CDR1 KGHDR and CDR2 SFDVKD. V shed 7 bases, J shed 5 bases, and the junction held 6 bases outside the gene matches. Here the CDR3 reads CATRLSGDDNEQFF. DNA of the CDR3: TGTGCCACCAGACTTAGCGGGGACGACAATGAGCAGTTCTTC.

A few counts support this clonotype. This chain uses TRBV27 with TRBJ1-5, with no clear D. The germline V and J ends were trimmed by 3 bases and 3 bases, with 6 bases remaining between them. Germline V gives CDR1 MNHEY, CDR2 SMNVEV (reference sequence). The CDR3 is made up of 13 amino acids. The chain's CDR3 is CASSLRINQPQHF. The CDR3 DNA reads TGTGCCAGCAGTTTGCGAATCAATCAGCCCCAGCATTTT.

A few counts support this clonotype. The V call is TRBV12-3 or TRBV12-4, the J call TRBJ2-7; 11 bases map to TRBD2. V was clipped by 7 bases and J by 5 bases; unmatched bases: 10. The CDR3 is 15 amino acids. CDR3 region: CASTASGRPINEQYF. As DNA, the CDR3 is TGTGCCAGCACCGCTAGCGGGAGGCCCATAAACGAGCAGTACTTC.

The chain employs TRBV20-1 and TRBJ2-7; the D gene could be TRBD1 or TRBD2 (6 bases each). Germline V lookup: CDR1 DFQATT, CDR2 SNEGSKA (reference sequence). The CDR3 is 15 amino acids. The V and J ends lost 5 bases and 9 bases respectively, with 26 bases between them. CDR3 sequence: CSASRDGGDIIGQYF. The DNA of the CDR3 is TGCAGTGCTTCCCGCGACGGGGGCGATATCATAGGGCAGTACTTC.

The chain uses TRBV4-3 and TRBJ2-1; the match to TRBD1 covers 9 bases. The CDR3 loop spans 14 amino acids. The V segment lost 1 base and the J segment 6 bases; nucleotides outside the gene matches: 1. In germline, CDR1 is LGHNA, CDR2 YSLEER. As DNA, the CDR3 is TGCGCCAGCAGCCAAGCGGACAGGGGCAATGAGCAGTTCTTC. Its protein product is CASSQADRGNEQFF.

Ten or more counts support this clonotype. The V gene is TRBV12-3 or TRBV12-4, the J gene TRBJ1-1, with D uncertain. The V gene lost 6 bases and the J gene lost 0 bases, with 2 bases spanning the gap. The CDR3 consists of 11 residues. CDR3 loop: CASRLNTEAFF. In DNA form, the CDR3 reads TGTGCCAGCAGGTTGAACACTGAAGCTTTCTTT.